Presented here are 9 T cell receptor beta chains from one specimen sequenced in a study of blood T cell repertoires in COVID-19. Assay: immunoSEQ multiplex PCR; the TCRdb copy retains only in-frame clones and omits some. The data show around 200,000 clones, with approximately 90% seen just once and roughly 1.2% held by the top ten. The sample consisted of PBMCs or T cells enriched from blood (not recorded which). These receptors originate from a man aged 25 to 40 who had recovered from COVID-19.

Concerning this clone itself: Other DNA sequences in the same sample also yield this CDR3. The chain uses TRBV27 and TRBJ2-3; 9 bases are shared with TRBD2. Germline V gives CDR1 MNHEY, CDR2 SMNVEV (reference sequence). CDR3 length equals 15 residues. V lost 6 bases to trimming and J lost 1 base; unmatched junction nucleotides: 5. CDR3 protein: CASSPLAGGTDTQYF. The CDR3, as DNA: TGTGCCAGCAGCCCACTAGCGGGTGGCACAGATACGCAGTATTTT.

The J gene is TRBJ1-5, the V gene TRBV28; 7 bases are a match to TRBD1. This CDR3 is 16 amino acids long. The J segment lost 0 bases and the V segment lost 1 base, leaving 3 bases of the junction unmatched. The germline V gene encodes CDR1 MDHEN and CDR2 SYDVKM. CDR3 sequence: CASSLLAGGSNQPQHF. CDR3 nucleotide sequence: TGTGCCAGCAGTTTATTGGCAGGGGGTAGCAATCAGCCCCAGCATTTT.

V gene TRBV28 combines with J gene TRBJ1-1; 8 nucleotides agree with TRBD1. Germline V gives CDR1 MDHEN, CDR2 SYDVKM. V was clipped by 5 bases and J by 3 bases; unmatched bases: 17. The CDR3 consists of 18 residues. The CDR3 coding sequence is TGTGCCAGCAGTCGGCTCCGGACAGGGCGGGGACGATACACTGAAGCTTTCTTT. This gives the protein CASSRLRTGRGRYTEAFF.

This clone came up once. V gene TRBV4-2 combines with J gene TRBJ2-2, with D tentatively TRBD1 (6 bases). Trimming shortened V by 4 bases and J by 3 bases, and 12 bases separated the two germline ends. Germline CDR1 LGHNA, CDR2 YNFKEQ. CDR3 length equals 15 residues. The CDR3 loop reads CASSPKDSYTGELFF. The CDR3 coding sequence is TGTGCCAGCAGCCCAAAGGACAGCTACACCGGGGAGCTGTTTTTT.

This rearrangement joins TRBV5-6 to TRBJ1-2, with D tentatively TRBD1 (6 bases). The CDR3 consists of 19 residues. With 3 bases removed from V and 4 bases from J, the gap between germline ends came to 28 bases. Germline CDR1 and CDR2: SGHDT and YYEEEE. This CDR3 is CASSSLNRGQYRDGYGYTF. The CDR3 DNA reads as TGTGCCAGCAGCTCCCTCAATCGGGGTCAATACAGGGATGGCTATGGCTACACCTTC.

The chain has TRBV29-1 and TRBJ1-2, with 9 bases lining up with TRBD1. The CDR3 loop spans 13 amino acids. Germline CDR1 SQVTM, CDR2 ANQGSEA. V trimming: 7 bases; J trimming: 7 bases; junction bases outside the gene matches: 10. CDR3 nucleotide sequence: TGCAGCGCGGTCCGGACAGGGGCGGCTGGCTACACCTTC. Encoded protein: CSAVRTGAAGYTF.

This clone was picked up one time. This chain joins TRBV13 and TRBJ2-5; 8 positions agree with TRBD1. Germline values: CDR1 PRHDT, CDR2 FYEKMQ (reference sequence). The J segment lost 0 bases and the V segment lost 4 bases, leaving 7 bases of the junction unmatched. The CDR3 is 16 residues long. This chain's CDR3 is CASSSQGAPDQETQYF. DNA of the CDR3: TGTGCCAGCAGCTCTCAGGGGGCGCCGGACCAAGAGACCCAGTACTTC.

V gene TRBV30 combines with J gene TRBJ2-1; no clear D. The germline V and J ends were trimmed by 3 bases and 7 bases, with 7 bases remaining between them. CDR3 length: 11 residues. The germline CDR1 and CDR2 sequences are GTSNPN and SVGIG (reference sequence). DNA of the CDR3: TGTGCCTGGAGATTCAAAAATGAGCAGTTCTTC. Translated, it gives CAWRFKNEQFF.

V and J are TRBV2 and TRBJ2-5; 9 positions match TRBD1. Losses at the gene ends were 3 bases for V and 5 bases for J; bases not matched to a gene: 10. This CDR3 comprises 16 residues. Germline CDR1 SNHLY, CDR2 FYNNEI. CDR3 nucleotides: TGTGCCAGCAGTGACCCCGGGACAGGGTTGTGGGAGACCCAGTACTTC. Translation gives CASSDPGTGLWETQYF.